These 6 T cell receptor beta chains originate from one sample sequenced in a study of blood T cell repertoires in COVID-19. TCRdb's copy holds only in-frame clones and misses some; the assay was immunoSEQ multiplex PCR. Found here are 200,000 to 250,000 clones, around nine tenths of them singletons; the top ten hold 2.5% to 3.5%. Sequenced input: peripheral blood. Source of these receptors: a woman in her fifties or sixties with acute or convalescent COVID-19.

This clone was seen more than once but under ten times. The chain couples TRBV18 to TRBJ1-1; 7 positions match TRBD1. Germline loops: CDR1 KGHSH, CDR2 LQKENI. There are 15 residues in the CDR3. V lost 4 bases to trimming and J lost 4 bases; unmatched junction nucleotides: 9. CDR3 residues: CASSRDRDSFTEAFF. The DNA for the CDR3 is TGTGCCAGCTCACGAGATCGGGACAGTTTCACTGAAGCTTTCTTT.

This sequence joins TRBV21-1 and TRBJ1-1; the table's D gene call, TRBD1, was not cross checked with the DNA. TRBV21-1 is labeled a pseudogene. The CDR3 is made up of 16 amino acids. The CDR3 spells CASSRRLKTGCAEAFF. CDR3 DNA: TGTGCCAGCAGCAGACGCCTTAAGACAGGGTGCGCTGAAGCTTTCTTT.

In this sample, this clone turned up once. The J gene is TRBJ1-6, the V gene TRBV5-1; the D is unclear. V lost 4 bases to trimming and J lost 0 bases, with 11 bases between them. The CDR3 is made up of 16 amino acids. The V gene's germline CDR1 is SGHRS and CDR2 YFSETQ. CDR3 residues: CASSSKESSYNSPLHF. The CDR3 DNA follows: TGCGCCAGCAGCAGTAAAGAGAGCTCCTATAATTCACCCCTCCACTTT.

The CDR3: CASSPSTDLPNRGYTF. As DNA, the CDR3 is TGTGCCAGCTCACCTAGTACAGATCTCCCGAACCGGGGCTACACCTTC. V is TRBV18 and J is TRBJ1-2, with D uncertain. The CDR3 runs to 16 residues. The germline CDR1 and CDR2 sequences are KGHSH and LQKENI. The germline V and J ends were trimmed by 3 bases and 8 bases, with 22 bases remaining between them.

V is TRBV6-1 and J is TRBJ2-7; tentatively, D is TRBD1 (6 bases). The CDR3 is 16 residues long. Trimming took off 4 bases at V and 0 bases at J, with 16 bases between the two ends. Germline V gene data show CDR1 as MNHNS and CDR2 as SASEGT. The CDR3 DNA reads TGTGCCAGCAGTGTAGATTGGGGACAAAGCTCCTACGAGCAGTACTTC. This gives the protein CASSVDWGQSSYEQYF.

This chain uses TRBV2 with TRBJ1-5; no definite D call. CDR3 length equals 14 residues. Trimming left V 7 bases short and J 3 bases short, with 13 bases between. CDR1 is SNHLY, CDR2 FYNNEI, per germline. The CDR3 loop is CASTWGEVNQPQHF. The CDR3, as DNA: TGTGCCAGCACTTGGGGAGAAGTCAATCAGCCCCAGCATTTT. Full variable domain (missing parts from reference TRBV2 and TRBJ1-5): EPEVTQTPSHQVTQMGQEVILRCVPISNHLYFYWYRQILGQKVEFLVSFYNNEISEKSEIFDDQFSVERPDGSNFTLKIRSTKLEDSAMYFCASTWGEVNQPQHFGDGTRLSIL.